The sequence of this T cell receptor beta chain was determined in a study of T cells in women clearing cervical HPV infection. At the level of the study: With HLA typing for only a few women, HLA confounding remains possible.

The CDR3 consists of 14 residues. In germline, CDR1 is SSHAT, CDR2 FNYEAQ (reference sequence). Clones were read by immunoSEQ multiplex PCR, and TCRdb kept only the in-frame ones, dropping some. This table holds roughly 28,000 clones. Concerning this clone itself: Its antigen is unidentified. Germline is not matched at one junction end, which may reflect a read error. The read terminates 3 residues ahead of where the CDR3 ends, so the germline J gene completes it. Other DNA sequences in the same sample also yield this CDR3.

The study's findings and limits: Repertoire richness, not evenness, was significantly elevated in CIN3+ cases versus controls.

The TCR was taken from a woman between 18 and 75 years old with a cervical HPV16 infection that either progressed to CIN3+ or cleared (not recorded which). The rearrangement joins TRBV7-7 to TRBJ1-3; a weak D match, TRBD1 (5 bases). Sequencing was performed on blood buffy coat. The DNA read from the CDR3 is TGTGCCAGCAGTTTGGGGCCTTACGGAAACACA. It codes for CASSLGPYGNT. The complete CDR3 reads CASSLGPYGNTIYF.